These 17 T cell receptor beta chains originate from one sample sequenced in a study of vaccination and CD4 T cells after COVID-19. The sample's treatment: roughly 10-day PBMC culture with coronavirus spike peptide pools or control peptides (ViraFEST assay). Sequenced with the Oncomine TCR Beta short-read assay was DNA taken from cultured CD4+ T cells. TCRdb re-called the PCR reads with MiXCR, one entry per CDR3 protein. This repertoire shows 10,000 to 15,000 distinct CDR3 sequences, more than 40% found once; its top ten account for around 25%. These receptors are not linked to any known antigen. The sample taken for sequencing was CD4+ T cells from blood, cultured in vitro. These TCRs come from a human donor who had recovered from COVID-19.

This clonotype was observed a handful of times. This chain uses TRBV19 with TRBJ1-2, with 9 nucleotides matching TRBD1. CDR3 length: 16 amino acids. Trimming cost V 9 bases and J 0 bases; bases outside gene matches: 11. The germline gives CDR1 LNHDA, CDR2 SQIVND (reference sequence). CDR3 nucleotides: TGTGCCAGCAATCCGGGACAGGGCTTTTCTAACTATGGCTACACCTTC. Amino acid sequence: CASNPGQGFSNYGYTF. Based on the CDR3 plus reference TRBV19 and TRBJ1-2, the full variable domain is DGGITQSPKYLFRKEGQNVTLSCEQNLNHDAMYWYRQDPGQGLRLIYYSQIVNDFQKGDIAEGYSVSREKKESFPLTVTSAQKNPTAFYLCASNPGQGFSNYGYTFGSGTRLTVV.

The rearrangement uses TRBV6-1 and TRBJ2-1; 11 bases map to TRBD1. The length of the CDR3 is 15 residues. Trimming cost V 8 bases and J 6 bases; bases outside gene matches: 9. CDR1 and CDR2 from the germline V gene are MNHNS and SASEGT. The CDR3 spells CASHTGTGGFNEQFF. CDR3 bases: TGTGCCAGCCATACCGGGACAGGGGGGTTCAATGAGCAGTTCTTC.

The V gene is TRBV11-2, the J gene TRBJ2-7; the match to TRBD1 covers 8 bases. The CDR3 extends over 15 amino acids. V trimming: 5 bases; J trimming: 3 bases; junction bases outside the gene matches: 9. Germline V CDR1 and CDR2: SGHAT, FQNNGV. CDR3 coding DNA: TGTGCCAGCAGCCCCTGGACAGGGAAGGGCTACGAGCAGTACTTC. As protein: CASSPWTGKGYEQYF. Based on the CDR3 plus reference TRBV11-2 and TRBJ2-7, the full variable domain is EAGVAQSPRYKIIEKRQSVAFWCNPISGHATLYWYQQILGQGPKLLIQFQNNGVVDDSQLPKDRFSAERLKGVDSTLKIQPAKLEDSAVYLCASSPWTGKGYEQYFGPGTRLTVT.

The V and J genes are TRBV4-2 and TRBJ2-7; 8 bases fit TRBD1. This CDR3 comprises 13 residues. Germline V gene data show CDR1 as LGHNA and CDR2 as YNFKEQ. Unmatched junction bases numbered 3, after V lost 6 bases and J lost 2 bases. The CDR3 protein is CASSRQGTYEQYF. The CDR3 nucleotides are TGTGCCAGCAGTCGACAGGGGACCTACGAGCAGTACTTC.

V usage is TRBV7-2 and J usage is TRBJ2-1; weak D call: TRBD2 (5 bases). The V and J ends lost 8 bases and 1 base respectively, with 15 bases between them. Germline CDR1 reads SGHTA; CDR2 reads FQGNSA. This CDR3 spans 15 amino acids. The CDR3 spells CASASDGGSYNEQFF. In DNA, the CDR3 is TGTGCCAGCGCCTCAGACGGAGGTTCCTACAATGAGCAGTTCTTC.

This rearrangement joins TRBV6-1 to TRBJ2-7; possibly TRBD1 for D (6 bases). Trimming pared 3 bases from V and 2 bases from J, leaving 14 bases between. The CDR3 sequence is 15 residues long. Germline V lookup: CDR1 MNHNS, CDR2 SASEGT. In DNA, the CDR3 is TGTGCCAGCAGTGATACCGGGACACCAACCTACGAGCAGTACTTC. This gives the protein CASSDTGTPTYEQYF.

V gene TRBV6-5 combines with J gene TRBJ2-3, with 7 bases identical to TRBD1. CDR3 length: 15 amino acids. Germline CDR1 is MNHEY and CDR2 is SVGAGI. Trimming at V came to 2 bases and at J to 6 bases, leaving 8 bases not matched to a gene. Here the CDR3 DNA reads TGTGCCAGCAGTTACCTGGGACAGCCAGGGGATACGCAGTATTTT. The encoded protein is CASSYLGQPGDTQYF.

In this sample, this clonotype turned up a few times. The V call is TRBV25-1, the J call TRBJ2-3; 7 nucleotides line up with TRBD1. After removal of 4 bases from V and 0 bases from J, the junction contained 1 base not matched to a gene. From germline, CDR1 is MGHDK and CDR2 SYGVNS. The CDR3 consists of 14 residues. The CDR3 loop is CASSVTGSTDTQYF. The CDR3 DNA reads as TGTGCCAGCAGTGTGACAGGGAGCACAGATACGCAGTATTTT.

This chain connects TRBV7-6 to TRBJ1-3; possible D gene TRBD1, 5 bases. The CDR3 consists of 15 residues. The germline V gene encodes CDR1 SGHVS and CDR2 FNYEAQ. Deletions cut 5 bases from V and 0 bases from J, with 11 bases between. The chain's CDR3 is CASSQSRGSGNTIYF. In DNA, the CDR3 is TGTGCCAGCAGCCAGTCTAGGGGCTCTGGAAACACCATATATTTT. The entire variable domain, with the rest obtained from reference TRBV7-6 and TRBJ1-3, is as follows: GAGVSQSPRYKVTKRGQDVALRCDPISGHVSLYWYRQALGQGPEFLTYFNYEAQQDKSGLPNDRFSAERPEGSISTLTIQRTEQRDSAMYRCASSQSRGSGNTIYFGEGSWLTVV.

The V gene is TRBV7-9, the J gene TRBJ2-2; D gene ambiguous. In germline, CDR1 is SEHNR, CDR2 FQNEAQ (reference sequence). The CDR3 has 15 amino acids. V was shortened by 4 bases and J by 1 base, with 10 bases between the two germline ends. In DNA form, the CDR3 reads TGTGCCAGCAGCTCGGAGACTTGGAACACCGGGGAGCTGTTTTTT. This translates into CASSSETWNTGELFF.

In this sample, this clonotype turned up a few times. The CDR3: CASSLGQGRIGTEAFF. The DNA for the CDR3 is TGTGCCAGCAGCTTGGGCCAGGGGCGTATCGGCACTGAAGCTTTCTTT. This chain links TRBV5-4 with TRBJ1-1; the D gene is possibly TRBD1 (6 bases). Trimming shortened V by 0 bases and J by 4 bases, and 16 bases separated the two germline ends. In germline, CDR1 is SGHNT, CDR2 YYREEE (reference sequence). The CDR3 runs 16 residues.

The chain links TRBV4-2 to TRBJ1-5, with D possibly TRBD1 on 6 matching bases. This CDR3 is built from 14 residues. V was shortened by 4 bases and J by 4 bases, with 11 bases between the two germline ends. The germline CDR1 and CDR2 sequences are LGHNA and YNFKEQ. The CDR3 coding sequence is TGTGCCAGCAGCCCTGGACAGCGGAATCAGCCCCAGCATTTT. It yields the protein CASSPGQRNQPQHF.

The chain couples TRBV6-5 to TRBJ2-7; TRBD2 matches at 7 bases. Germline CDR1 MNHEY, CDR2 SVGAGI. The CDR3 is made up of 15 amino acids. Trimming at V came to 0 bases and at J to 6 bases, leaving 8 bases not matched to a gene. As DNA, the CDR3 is TGTGCCAGCAGTTACTCGGTGGGGGGGTGGAGCGAGCAGTACTTC. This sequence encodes CASSYSVGGWSEQYF.

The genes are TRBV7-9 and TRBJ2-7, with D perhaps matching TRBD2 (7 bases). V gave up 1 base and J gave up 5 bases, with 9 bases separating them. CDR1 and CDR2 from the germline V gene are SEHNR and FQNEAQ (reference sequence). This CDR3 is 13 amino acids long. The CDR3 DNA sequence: TGTGCCAGCAGCTTAGAGGGGGGGGACGAGCAGTACTTC. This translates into CASSLEGGDEQYF.

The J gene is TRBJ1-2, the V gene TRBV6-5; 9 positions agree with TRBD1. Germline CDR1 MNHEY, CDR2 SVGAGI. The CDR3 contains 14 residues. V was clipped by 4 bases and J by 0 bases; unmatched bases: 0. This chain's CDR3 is CASSWDRANYGYTF. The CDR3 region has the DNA TGTGCCAGCAGTTGGGACAGGGCTAACTATGGCTACACCTTC.

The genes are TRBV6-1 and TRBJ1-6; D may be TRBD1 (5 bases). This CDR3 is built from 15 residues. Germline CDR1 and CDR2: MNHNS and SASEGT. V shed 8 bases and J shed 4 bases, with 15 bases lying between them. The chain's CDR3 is CASGGGLGYNSPLHF. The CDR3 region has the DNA TGTGCCAGCGGCGGGGGTCTCGGTTATAATTCACCCCTCCACTTT.

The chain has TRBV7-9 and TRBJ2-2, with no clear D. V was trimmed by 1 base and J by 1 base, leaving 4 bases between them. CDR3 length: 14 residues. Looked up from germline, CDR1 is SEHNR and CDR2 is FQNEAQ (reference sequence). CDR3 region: CASSLGQNTGELFF. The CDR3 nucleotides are TGTGCCAGCAGCTTAGGACAGAACACCGGGGAGCTGTTTTTT.